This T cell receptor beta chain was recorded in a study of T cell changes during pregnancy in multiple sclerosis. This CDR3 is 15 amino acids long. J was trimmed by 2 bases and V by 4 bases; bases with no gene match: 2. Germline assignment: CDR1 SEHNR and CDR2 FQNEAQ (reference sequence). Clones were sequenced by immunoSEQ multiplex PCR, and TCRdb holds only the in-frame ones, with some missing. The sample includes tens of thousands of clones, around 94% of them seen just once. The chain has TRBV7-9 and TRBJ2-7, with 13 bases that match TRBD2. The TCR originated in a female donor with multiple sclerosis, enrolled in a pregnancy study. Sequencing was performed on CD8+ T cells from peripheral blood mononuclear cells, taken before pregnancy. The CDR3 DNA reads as TGTGCCAGCAGCTCCGGACTAGCGGGAGCCTACGAGCAGTACTTC. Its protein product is CASSSGLAGAYEQYF. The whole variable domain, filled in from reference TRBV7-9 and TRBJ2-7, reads DTGVSQNPRHKITKRGQNVTFRCDPISEHNRLYWYRQTLGQGPEFLTYFQNEAQLEKSRLLSDRFSAERPKGSFSTLEIQRTEQGDSAMYLCASSSGLAGAYEQYFGPGTRLTVT.